These 20 T cell receptor beta chains originate from one sample sequenced in a study of a mutant IDH1 vaccine in newly diagnosed glioma. Their recognized antigens are unknown. Some clones are missing from TCRdb's copy, which holds only in-frame ones; the method was immunoSEQ multiplex PCR. This table has nearly 55,000 clones, approximately 80% appearing once. Sample time point: week 35, safety follow-up. Topical imiquimod accompanied each vaccine dose, which consisted of 300 ug of mutant IDH1 20-mer peptide. This sample comprised PBMCs, obtained from a glioma patient whose treatment included an IDH1 peptide vaccine. These receptors came from a woman under 30 with glioma.

The chain combines TRBV7-2 with TRBJ1-1; D is unclear. CDR3 length equals 14 residues. Between the trimmed V and J ends, which lost 8 bases and 1 base, there was a span of 14 bases. Germline-derived CDR1 and CDR2 are SGHTA and FQGNSA. The CDR3 region is CASGLVASNTEAFF. The CDR3 nucleotides read TGTGCCAGCGGGTTGGTGGCTTCGAACACTGAAGCTTTCTTT.

The CDR3 spells CASSLVRYYNEQFF. CDR3 DNA: TGTGCCAGCAGTTTGGTTAGGTACTACAATGAGCAGTTCTTC. The chain employs TRBV27 and TRBJ2-1; D unresolved. V lost 3 bases to trimming and J lost 3 bases, with 9 bases between them. The CDR3 consists of 14 residues. Germline V gene lookup returns CDR1 MNHEY and CDR2 SMNVEV (reference sequence).

The gene calls are TRBV7-9 and TRBJ2-6; no reliable D call. Trimming stripped 1 base from V and 4 bases from J, with 14 bases between. The CDR3 loop spans 17 amino acids. Per germline, CDR1 SEHNR and CDR2 FQNEAQ (reference sequence). CDR3: CASSLEDPEAGANVLTF. The CDR3 DNA follows: TGTGCCAGCAGCTTAGAGGACCCCGAGGCCGGGGCCAACGTCCTGACTTTC.

The chain couples TRBV30 to TRBJ2-7, with a weak D call TRBD1 (5 bases). Trimming took 1 base from V and 1 from J, leaving 17 bases between them. This CDR3 is 16 amino acids long. Germline CDR1 GTSNPN, CDR2 SVGIG (reference sequence). The CDR3 loop reads CAWSAASRALSYEQYF. The CDR3 DNA sequence: TGTGCCTGGAGTGCAGCCTCCAGGGCCCTGTCCTACGAGCAGTACTTC.

This chain links TRBV6-4 with TRBJ2-1; 9 bases are shared with TRBD2. This CDR3 comprises 15 residues. V shed 6 bases, J shed 3 bases, and the junction held 6 bases outside the gene matches. CDR1 is MRHNA, CDR2 SNTAGT, per germline. This CDR3 reads CASSVSGSDYNEQFF. CDR3 coding DNA: TGTGCCAGCAGCGTTAGCGGGAGCGACTACAATGAGCAGTTCTTC.

This chain connects TRBV9 to TRBJ1-1; 8 bases align to TRBD1. Germline V lookup: CDR1 SGDLS, CDR2 YYNGEE. CDR3 length: 14 amino acids. V was pared by 10 bases and J by 0 bases, with 8 bases of the junction left unmatched. CDR3 protein: CAGPRGRVNTEAFF. In nucleotides, the CDR3 is TGTGCCGGTCCCAGGGGGCGCGTGAACACTGAAGCTTTCTTT.

Judged by abundance, this clone is large. The chain couples TRBV6-1 to TRBJ1-5, with D perhaps TRBD1 (5 bases). Trimming cost V 7 bases and J 7 bases, with 17 bases left between them. This CDR3 comprises 14 residues. Germline V gene lookup returns CDR1 MNHNS and CDR2 SASEGT. CDR3 nucleotide sequence: TGTGCCAGCACCGGGGGTACCAGCCGGCAGCCCCAGCATTTT. Its translation is CASTGGTSRQPQHF.

This clone was counted a single time. CDR3 in DNA: TGTGCCAGCAGTGAAGCCCCGGAGAGCTCTGGAAACACCATATATTTT. Translated: CASSEAPESSGNTIYF. The rearrangement joins TRBV6-1 to TRBJ1-3; D is undetermined. The ends were cut back, 0 bases at V and 0 bases at J, with 9 bases in the middle. The CDR3 runs to 16 residues. Germline V gene data show CDR1 as MNHNS and CDR2 as SASEGT.

The genes are TRBV19 and TRBJ2-1, with 7 bases identical to TRBD2. V shed 9 bases, J shed 3 bases, and the junction held 11 bases outside the gene matches. This CDR3 spans 15 amino acids. Germline-derived CDR1 and CDR2 are LNHDA and SQIVND (reference sequence). The CDR3 DNA follows: TGTGCCAGCAGCCAGAACCTAGCGGACTACAATGAGCAGTTCTTC. Its translation: CASSQNLADYNEQFF.

The chain links TRBV19 to TRBJ1-2; the D is unclear. Trimming removed 1 base at V and 4 bases at J, with 13 bases between. The CDR3 runs to 15 residues. Germline CDR1 LNHDA, CDR2 SQIVND (reference sequence). CDR3 loop: CASSIGGGVSYGYTF. In DNA, the CDR3 is TGTGCCAGTAGTATAGGTGGCGGCGTAAGCTATGGCTACACCTTC.

This rearrangement joins TRBV5-1 to TRBJ2-1, with TRBD2 as a possible D gene (5 bases). Germline V lookup: CDR1 SGHRS, CDR2 YFSETQ. The CDR3 totals 14 residues. V was shortened by 6 bases and J by 9 bases, with 19 bases between the two germline ends. The CDR3 reads CASNDAGVKGEQFF. CDR3 nucleotide sequence: TGCGCCAGCAACGATGCGGGCGTCAAGGGTGAGCAGTTCTTC.

Remarks on this clone: Other nucleotide sequences from this sample produce the same CDR3. The gene calls are TRBV2 and TRBJ2-7; D not certain. CDR3 size: 12 residues. Germline V gives CDR1 SNHLY, CDR2 FYNNEI. The V end was cut by 9 bases, the J end by 2 bases, with 11 bases between. Written as DNA, the CDR3 is TGTGCCAGTAGGGTGGATACCTACGAGCAGTACTTC. Translation gives CASRVDTYEQYF.

V gene TRBV6-6 combines with J gene TRBJ2-1; 9 bases fit TRBD1. Per germline, CDR1 MNHNY and CDR2 SVGAGI (reference sequence). The CDR3 runs 15 residues. Trimming removed 1 base from V and 6 bases from J; junction bases left unmatched: 4. The CDR3 bases are TGTGCCAGCAGTTACTTGGACAGGGGCGCCAATGAGCAGTTCTTC. It encodes CASSYLDRGANEQFF.

This clone was recorded once. V is TRBV7-9 and J is TRBJ2-7; D is unresolved. V was trimmed by 3 bases and J by 2 bases, leaving 8 bases between them. This CDR3 has 13 amino acids. Germline CDR1 and CDR2: SEHNR and FQNEAQ (reference sequence). The CDR3 loop is CASSFRATYEQYF. CDR3 in DNA: TGTGCCAGCAGCTTCCGGGCAACCTACGAGCAGTACTTC.

CDR3 loop: CASSPQGFTGELFF. The CDR3 DNA reads TGTGCCAGCTCACCACAAGGGTTCACCGGGGAGCTGTTTTTT. V usage is TRBV18 and J usage is TRBJ2-2; D is unclear. The germline gives CDR1 KGHSH, CDR2 LQKENI. Trimming pared 1 base from V and 4 bases from J, leaving 7 bases between. CDR3 size: 14 residues.

The rearrangement joins TRBV5-4 to TRBJ1-2; the match to TRBD1 covers 8 bases. V shed 2 bases, J shed 8 bases, and the junction held 8 bases outside the gene matches. The CDR3 is made up of 14 amino acids. Germline V lookup: CDR1 SGHNT, CDR2 YYREEE (reference sequence). For the CDR3, the DNA is TGTGCCAGCAGCTTCAGGGGGCGTACCGACGGCTACACCTTC. It specifies CASSFRGRTDGYTF.

The chain combines TRBV7-9 with TRBJ1-1; D might be TRBD1 (6 bases). CDR1 SEHNR and CDR2 FQNEAQ come from the germline V gene (reference sequence). V lost 8 bases and J lost 4, with 14 bases in between. CDR3 length equals 13 residues. CDR3 protein: CASQGQGGTEAFF. Here the CDR3 DNA reads TGTGCCAGCCAGGGGCAGGGAGGCACTGAAGCTTTCTTT.

The V gene is TRBV19, the J gene TRBJ2-3; D unresolved. Trimming took off 3 bases at V and 0 bases at J, with 10 bases between the two ends. This CDR3 spans 15 amino acids. Looked up from germline, CDR1 is LNHDA and CDR2 is SQIVND (reference sequence). This CDR3 reads CASSIWAASTDTQYF. The CDR3, as DNA: TGTGCCAGTAGTATTTGGGCAGCTAGCACAGATACGCAGTATTTT. Full variable domain (rest looked up from reference TRBV19 and TRBJ2-3): DGGITQSPKYLFRKEGQNVTLSCEQNLNHDAMYWYRQDPGQGLRLIYYSQIVNDFQKGDIAEGYSVSREKKESFPLTVTSAQKNPTAFYLCASSIWAASTDTQYFGPGTRLTVL.

The CDR3 coding sequence is TGTGCCAGCAGCTTAGACAGGGCCACCTACGAGCAGTACTTC. Encoded protein: CASSLDRATYEQYF. The chain links TRBV7-2 to TRBJ2-7; D possibly corresponds to TRBD1 (6 bases). The CDR3 spans 14 residues. Germline lookup yields CDR1 SGHTA and CDR2 FQGNSA. V was clipped by 1 base and J by 2 bases, with 9 bases between them.

The chain is built from TRBV7-9 and TRBJ2-7; 12 nucleotides align to TRBD2. Germline CDR1 reads SEHNR; CDR2 reads FQNEAQ (reference sequence). With 2 bases clipped from V and 4 bases from J, the junction kept 3 bases outside the gene matches. This CDR3 contains 15 residues. The CDR3 coding sequence is TGTGCCAGCAGCTTACCCGGGACTAGCGGGTACGAGCAGTACTTC. Residues: CASSLPGTSGYEQYF. Based on the CDR3 plus reference TRBV7-9 and TRBJ2-7, the full variable domain is DTGVSQNPRHKITKRGQNVTFRCDPISEHNRLYWYRQTLGQGPEFLTYFQNEAQLEKSRLLSDRFSAERPKGSFSTLEIQRTEQGDSAMYLCASSLPGTSGYEQYFGPGTRLTVT.